The 16 T cell receptor beta chains below all came from one sample that was sequenced in a study of blood T cell repertoires in COVID-19. Using immunoSEQ multiplex PCR, the repertoire was profiled, and TCRdb retains in-frame clones only, with some absent. The data show 73,000 or so clones, around 67% seen once. Input material: peripheral blood. The origin of the receptors is a man in his fifties or sixties with acute or convalescent COVID-19.

The rearrangement links TRBV11-2 to TRBJ2-2; TRBD1 aligns across 10 bases. CDR1 and CDR2 (germline): SGHAT, FQNNGV. The trim removed 5 bases at V and 6 bases at J, leaving 12 bases unmatched. There are 17 residues in the CDR3. The CDR3 region is CASSLTRDRGSSGELFF. CDR3 coding DNA: TGTGCCAGCAGCCTAACCCGGGACAGGGGTAGTTCCGGGGAGCTGTTTTTT.

V is TRBV5-1 and J is TRBJ2-2, with 9 nucleotides matching TRBD2. The CDR3 consists of 15 residues. Germline V gene sequence: CDR1 SGHRS, CDR2 YFSETQ. Unmatched junction bases numbered 2, after V lost 0 bases and J lost 5 bases. The CDR3 here is CASSLGTSATGELFF. DNA of the CDR3: TGCGCCAGCAGCTTGGGGACTAGCGCGACCGGGGAGCTGTTTTTT.

This rearrangement joins TRBV7-3 to TRBJ1-6; TRBD1 matches 7 bases. The CDR3 length is 15 residues. V was pared by 5 bases and J by 8 bases, with 9 bases of the junction left unmatched. Germline V gives CDR1 SGHTA, CDR2 FQGTGA. The CDR3 region has the DNA TGTGCCAGCAGCACCAACTCCGGGACAGATTCACCCCTCCACTTT. It is translated as CASSTNSGTDSPLHF.

V is TRBV10-3 and J is TRBJ2-5, with 8 bases lining up with TRBD2. J lost 3 bases, V lost 8 bases, and 5 bases had no gene match. CDR1 and CDR2 from the germline V gene are ENHRY and SYGVKD. This CDR3 is 13 amino acids long. In DNA form, the CDR3 reads TGTGCCATCGCTGGGACTAGGGAAGAGACCCAGTACTTC. Protein product: CAIAGTREETQYF.

This chain uses TRBV20-1 with TRBJ2-7, with TRBD2 matching 11 bases. V trimming: 3 bases; J trimming: 6 bases; junction bases outside the gene matches: 7. The germline V gene has CDR1 DFQATT and CDR2 SNEGSKA (reference sequence). There are 14 residues in the CDR3. CDR3 loop: CSASDSGRAAEQYF. CDR3 DNA: TGCAGTGCTAGTGATAGCGGGAGGGCCGCCGAGCAGTACTTC.

This clone was observed many times. The chain is built from TRBV7-3 and TRBJ2-1, with 11 bases matching TRBD2. This CDR3 is built from 15 residues. The germline gives CDR1 SGHTA, CDR2 FQGTGA. Trimming removed 5 bases from V and 4 bases from J; junction bases left unmatched: 4. The CDR3 protein is CASSRSSGGYNEQFF. CDR3 bases: TGTGCCAGCAGCAGATCTAGCGGGGGGTACAATGAGCAGTTCTTC. Filled out from reference TRBV7-3 and TRBJ2-1, the complete variable domain reads GAGVSQTPSNKVTEKGKYVELRCDPISGHTALYWYRQSLGQGPEFLIYFQGTGAADDSGLPNDRFFAVRPEGSVSTLKIQRTERGDSAVYLCASSRSSGGYNEQFFGPGTRLTVL.

V gene TRBV19 combines with J gene TRBJ1-5; 7 bases align to TRBD1. V shed 2 bases, J shed 4 bases, and the junction held 8 bases outside the gene matches. The CDR3 length is 16 residues. Germline values: CDR1 LNHDA, CDR2 SQIVND (reference sequence). CDR3 nucleotides: TGTGCCAGTAGTATAATCTTGGGACAGAAAAATCAGCCCCAGCATTTT. Its translation is CASSIILGQKNQPQHF.

The chain combines TRBV2 with TRBJ2-2; 8 bases agree with TRBD1. The CDR3 length is 14 residues. CDR1 is SNHLY and CDR2 is FYNNEI in the germline V gene. With V trimmed by 7 bases and J by 5 bases, 6 bases remained unmatched. The CDR3, as DNA: TGTGCCAGCATGGGGACAGGATTTACCGGGGAGCTGTTTTTT. Its translation is CASMGTGFTGELFF.

The chain uses TRBV24-1 and TRBJ1-1, with 9 bases that match TRBD1. Germline V CDR1 and CDR2: KGHDR, SFDVKD. There are 22 residues in the CDR3. Trimming cost V 0 bases and J 1 base; bases outside gene matches: 20. The CDR3, as DNA: TGTGCCACCAGTGATTTGACAGGGGGCGGGACACCTCACAATTCCGGGAACACTGAAGCTTTCTTT. Amino acids: CATSDLTGGGTPHNSGNTEAFF.

The chain has TRBV5-1 and TRBJ2-3; 9 bases map to TRBD2. The CDR3 runs to 15 residues. The V gene's germline CDR1 is SGHRS and CDR2 YFSETQ. The junction had 4 bases not matched to a gene; V was cut back by 5 bases and J by 0 bases. CDR3 sequence: CASRPSGESTDTQYF. The CDR3 bases are TGCGCCAGCAGGCCTAGCGGGGAAAGCACAGATACGCAGTATTTT.

The chain links TRBV28 to TRBJ2-5; TRBD1 agrees at 7 bases. The germline CDR1 and CDR2 sequences are MDHEN and SYDVKM. This CDR3 is built from 14 residues. V lost 5 bases to trimming and J lost 5 bases; unmatched junction nucleotides: 8. CDR3 region: CASSPSTGPETQYF. CDR3 bases: TGTGCCAGCAGTCCCTCGACAGGGCCGGAGACCCAGTACTTC.

The chain employs TRBV7-9 and TRBJ1-5, with D possibly being TRBD1 (6 bases). The length of the CDR3 is 14 residues. Per the germline V gene, CDR1 is SEHNR and CDR2 is FQNEAQ (reference sequence). V was cut by 7 bases and J by 9 bases, with 19 bases left in between. As DNA, the CDR3 is TGTGCCAGCACCGAGGACAGCCCGTTCGGGCCCCAGCATTTT. Protein: CASTEDSPFGPQHF. Full variable domain (rest looked up from reference TRBV7-9 and TRBJ1-5): DTGVSQNPRHKITKRGQNVTFRCDPISEHNRLYWYRQTLGQGPEFLTYFQNEAQLEKSRLLSDRFSAERPKGSFSTLEIQRTEQGDSAMYLCASTEDSPFGPQHFGDGTRLSIL.

The rearrangement joins TRBV28 to TRBJ2-1, with 8 bases aligning to TRBD2. CDR1 is MDHEN, CDR2 SYDVKM, per germline. The CDR3 sequence is 15 residues long. V lost 8 bases to trimming and J lost 7 bases; unmatched junction nucleotides: 13. This CDR3 is CASGGGLARGNEQFF. DNA for the CDR3: TGTGCCAGCGGCGGGGGGCTAGCTAGAGGGAATGAGCAGTTCTTC.

By sample fraction, this clone is medium-sized. This rearrangement joins TRBV2 to TRBJ1-2; TRBD1 agrees at 7 bases. There are 14 residues in the CDR3. Germline V gene lookup returns CDR1 SNHLY and CDR2 FYNNEI. With 3 bases clipped from V and 4 bases from J, the junction kept 5 bases outside the gene matches. The CDR3 DNA is TGTGCCAGCAGTGAGAGGGGGGACAGCTATGGCTACACCTTC. As protein: CASSERGDSYGYTF. Using reference TRBV2 and TRBJ1-2 for the parts outside the CDR3, the full variable domain is EPEVTQTPSHQVTQMGQEVILRCVPISNHLYFYWYRQILGQKVEFLVSFYNNEISEKSEIFDDQFSVERPDGSNFTLKIRSTKLEDSAMYFCASSERGDSYGYTFGSGTRLTVV.

The gene calls are TRBV11-2 and TRBJ1-6; 9 bases match TRBD1. Germline CDR1 reads SGHAT; CDR2 reads FQNNGV. The CDR3 is 14 amino acids. Trimming removed 4 bases from V and 9 bases from J; junction bases left unmatched: 4. As DNA, the CDR3 is TGTGCCAGCAGCTCCGCGACAGGGGGTTCACCCCTCCACTTT. This encodes CASSSATGGSPLHF.

The chain has TRBV24-1 and TRBJ2-5, with a tentative D call TRBD2 (6 bases). From germline, CDR1 is KGHDR and CDR2 SFDVKD. V gave up 7 bases and J gave up 3 bases, with 17 bases separating them. This CDR3 is built from 15 residues. CDR3 sequence reads: CATSPAGGEKETQYF. In nucleotides, the CDR3 is TGTGCCACCAGCCCCGCAGGCGGGGAAAAAGAGACCCAGTACTTC.